Shown below are 25 T cell receptor beta chains from a single sample sequenced in a study of T-cell reconstitution after alpha-beta-depleted transplantation in children. Unique molecular identifiers were incorporated during preparation of the TCRbeta library. TCRdb re-derived calls from the PCR reads in MiXCR, one entry per CDR3 protein. The sample carries about 610,000 distinct CDR3 sequences, over 9.5% recorded once. Sample: PBMCs from the stem cell graft donor, taken from the stem cell graft. These receptors all stem from a human donor who donated a stem cell graft to a child with acute myeloid leukemia.

This rearrangement joins TRBV6-2 or TRBV6-3 to TRBJ2-1, with 8 bases identical to TRBD2. The CDR3 length is 14 residues. CDR1 MNHEY and CDR2 SVGEGT come from the germline V gene. The V gene end was trimmed by 4 bases and the J gene end by 7 bases; junction bases not matched to a gene: 6. The DNA for the CDR3 is TGTGCCAGCAGTTCCGGGACTAGTTTTAATGAGCAGTTCTTC. Encoded protein: CASSSGTSFNEQFF.

There are many counts of this clonotype. This chain connects TRBV18 to TRBJ2-5; D uncertain. Germline V gene data show CDR1 as KGHSH and CDR2 as LQKENI. Trimming stripped 5 bases from V and 5 bases from J, with 6 bases between. This CDR3 contains 11 residues. This chain's CDR3 is CASSSLETQYF. In DNA form, the CDR3 reads TGTGCCAGCTCAAGCCTCGAGACCCAGTACTTC.

The table lists this clonotype with many counts. The V and J genes are TRBV7-2 and TRBJ1-5; TRBD1 is a possible D gene (5 bases). This CDR3 is built from 17 residues. The V end was cut by 1 base, the J end by 0 bases, with 13 bases between. Germline CDR1 and CDR2: SGHTA and FQGNSA. CDR3 sequence (DNA): TGTGCCAGCAGCTTAGGTGTTGGGGCGAATAGCAATCAGCCCCAGCATTTT. Encoded protein: CASSLGVGANSNQPQHF.

This clonotype was picked up many times. The gene calls are TRBV28 and TRBJ2-7; no clear D gene. The CDR3 runs 13 residues. V dropped 3 bases and J dropped 2 bases, with 8 bases sitting between them. CDR1 is MDHEN and CDR2 is SYDVKM in the germline V gene. The CDR3 DNA reads as TGTGCCAGCAGTTTCAACATACCCTACGAGCAGTACTTC. As protein: CASSFNIPYEQYF.

This clonotype was counted at least ten times. The rearrangement joins TRBV29-1 to TRBJ2-7, with D unclear. Germline CDR1 is SQVTM and CDR2 is ANQGSEA. The length of the CDR3 is 13 residues. Trimming took off 4 bases at V and 2 bases at J, with 12 bases between the two ends. CDR3 amino acids: CSVVPESTYEQYF. CDR3 in DNA: TGCAGCGTTGTTCCAGAGAGTACCTACGAGCAGTACTTC.

Only a few counts were recorded for this clonotype. The chain recombines TRBV5-1 with TRBJ2-4, with 10 bases fitting TRBD2. Germline trimming cut 5 bases from V and 5 bases from J; bases unmatched to any gene: 4. CDR1 and CDR2 (germline): SGHRS, YFSETQ. The CDR3 is made up of 14 amino acids. In nucleotides, the CDR3 is TGCGCCAGCAGTCTAGCGGGAGTAGAAAACATTCAGTACTTC. Translated: CASSLAGVENIQYF.

V usage is TRBV29-1 and J usage is TRBJ2-3; 7 bases match TRBD2. Germline CDR1 is SQVTM and CDR2 is ANQGSEA. Germline trimming cut 8 bases from V and 0 bases from J; bases unmatched to any gene: 8. The CDR3 runs 14 residues. The CDR3 loop is CSSSGDYSTDTQYF. The DNA of the CDR3 is TGCAGCTCCTCGGGGGACTATAGCACAGATACGCAGTATTTT.

This clonotype appeared a few times. V gene TRBV28 combines with J gene TRBJ2-4; the D is unclear. CDR3 length: 13 amino acids. Germline CDR1 reads MDHEN; CDR2 reads SYDVKM. V lost 6 bases, J lost 2 bases, and 8 bases lay in between. Written as DNA, the CDR3 is TGTGCCAGCAGCCGCCCTTCCAAAAACATTCAGTACTTC. It specifies CASSRPSKNIQYF.

This clonotype was recorded many times. The J gene is TRBJ2-3, the V gene TRBV20-1; the D gene is possibly TRBD2 (5 bases). The CDR3 extends over 14 amino acids. The V end lost 0 bases, the J end lost 2 bases, and 9 bases lay between the germline ends. Germline V gene data show CDR1 as DFQATT and CDR2 as SNEGSKA (reference sequence). CDR3 DNA: TGCAGTGCTAGAGATACGGGATTCACAGATACGCAGTATTTT. This encodes CSARDTGFTDTQYF.

This chain uses TRBV4-3 with TRBJ1-2; tentatively, D is TRBD1 (6 bases). The CDR3 is 16 amino acids. The V end lost 0 bases, the J end lost 5 bases, and 16 bases lay between the germline ends. Germline CDR1 LGHNA, CDR2 YSLEER. For the CDR3, the DNA is TGCGCCAGCAGCCAAGATGCCCAGGGGCCGGGATATGGCTACACCTTC. It codes for CASSQDAQGPGYGYTF.

The gene calls are TRBV20-1 and TRBJ1-1; no clear D gene. V dropped 6 bases and J dropped 2 bases, with 13 bases sitting between them. CDR3 size: 13 residues. From germline, CDR1 is DFQATT and CDR2 SNEGSKA (reference sequence). In DNA, the CDR3 is TGCAGTGCCGGGCGTTACACTAACACTGAAGCTTTCTTT. It specifies CSAGRYTNTEAFF.

Ten or more counts support this clonotype. The chain is built from TRBV6-6 and TRBJ2-5; D gene unclear. This CDR3 is built from 11 residues. The germline V and J ends were trimmed by 8 bases and 4 bases, with 8 bases remaining between them. CDR1 is MNHNY, CDR2 SVGAGI, per germline (reference sequence). This CDR3 reads CASELGETQYF. The CDR3 DNA reads as TGTGCCAGCGAATTGGGAGAGACCCAGTACTTC.

The sample holds a few counts of this clonotype. V usage is TRBV20-1 and J usage is TRBJ2-3; D gene ambiguous. CDR1 DFQATT and CDR2 SNEGSKA come from the germline V gene (reference sequence). The CDR3 loop spans 12 amino acids. The CDR3 bases are TGCACCATCGGAGCTAGCACAGATACGCAGTATTTT. This translates into CTIGASTDTQYF.

The sample holds many counts of this clonotype. This chain connects TRBV29-1 to TRBJ2-1, with 8 positions matching TRBD1. The J segment lost 0 bases and the V segment lost 2 bases, leaving 0 bases of the junction unmatched. Germline V CDR1 and CDR2: SQVTM, ANQGSEA. CDR3 length: 14 residues. Here the CDR3 DNA reads TGCAGCGTTGAAACAGGGGGCTCCTACAATGAGCAGTTCTTC. Its protein is CSVETGGSYNEQFF.

This clonotype was seen many times. This CDR3 reads CASSPTRAGNTGELFF. CDR3 sequence (DNA): TGTGCCAGCAGTCCAACTCGGGCAGGGAACACCGGGGAGCTGTTTTTT. V gene TRBV6-1 combines with J gene TRBJ2-2; no definite D call. V lost 5 bases, J lost 1 base, and 14 bases lay in between. The CDR3 extends over 16 amino acids. From germline, CDR1 is MNHNS and CDR2 SASEGT.

J is TRBJ1-2 and V is TRBV7-3; D unresolved. The CDR3 is 13 residues long. Germline CDR1 is SGHTA and CDR2 is FQGTGA. V lost 4 bases, J lost 6 bases, and 12 bases lay in between. CDR3: CASSYSGVDGYTF. In nucleotides, the CDR3 is TGTGCCAGCAGCTACTCTGGGGTAGATGGCTACACCTTC.

The rearrangement joins TRBV5-1 to TRBJ2-6; possibly TRBD2 for D (5 bases). Germline CDR1 reads SGHRS; CDR2 reads YFSETQ. The ends were cut back, 1 base at V and 0 bases at J, with 14 bases in the middle. This CDR3 is 18 amino acids long. CDR3 coding DNA: TGCGCCAGCAGCTTGTTCCCTCTCACTAGCTCTGGGGCCAACGTCCTGACTTTC. Translation gives CASSLFPLTSSGANVLTF.

The chain carries TRBV29-1 and TRBJ2-4; 7 bases line up with TRBD2. V was clipped by 8 bases and J by 8 bases; unmatched bases: 9. The CDR3 contains 12 residues. The germline V gene has CDR1 SQVTM and CDR2 ANQGSEA. CDR3 in amino acids: CSTRGGEDIQYF. The CDR3 DNA reads as TGCAGCACGAGGGGAGGGGAGGACATTCAGTACTTC.

The sample holds a few counts of this clonotype. V and J are TRBV20-1 and TRBJ2-7, with TRBD2 matching over 11 bases. Germline CDR1 reads DFQATT; CDR2 reads SNEGSKA (reference sequence). J gave up 11 bases and V 4 bases, and 7 bases lay outside the gene matches. CDR3 length: 12 residues. The CDR3 is CSATLAGGQEYF. CDR3 nucleotides: TGCAGTGCTACGCTAGCGGGAGGACAGGAGTACTTC.

Comments on this clonotype: Germline is not matched at one junction end, which may reflect a read error. The rearrangement uses TRBV7-7 and TRBJ2-2, with D possibly matching TRBD2 (8 bases). This CDR3 contains 14 residues. Germline CDR1 and CDR2: SSHAT and FNYEAQ (reference sequence). The CDR3 DNA is TGTGCTAGCAGCTCTTCCACTAGCGGAGGGGGCGAGGTTTTT. Translated: CASSSSTSGGGEVF.

Regarding this clonotype: No conserved phenylalanine or tryptophan is present at the end of the CDR3, so a read error is the likely explanation. This rearrangement joins TRBV29-1 to TRBJ1-1; 7 nucleotides align to TRBD1. Looked up from germline, CDR1 is SQVTM and CDR2 is ANQGSEA. This CDR3 has 13 amino acids. The CDR3 reads CRADRAMNTEAFL. For the CDR3, the DNA is TGCAGGGCCGACAGGGCGATGAACACTGAAGCTTTCTTA.

The chain employs TRBV12-5 and TRBJ1-1; D gene unclear. The V end was cut by 4 bases, the J end by 1 base, with 10 bases between. The CDR3 has 14 amino acids. Per germline, CDR1 LGHNT and CDR2 FRNRAP. The CDR3 DNA is TGTGCTAGTGGTTACGACACCCCGAACACTGAAGCTTTCTTT. Protein sequence: CASGYDTPNTEAFF.

This clonotype has a handful of counts. This sequence joins TRBV24-1 and TRBJ2-7; 7 bases are a match to TRBD2. Germline trimming cut 9 bases from V and 6 bases from J; bases unmatched to any gene: 13. This CDR3 is built from 14 residues. Germline V gives CDR1 KGHDR, CDR2 SFDVKD. As DNA, the CDR3 is TGTGCCACCTTAAAGACTGGGAGGGTCGCCGAGCAGTACTTC. Encoded protein: CATLKTGRVAEQYF.

This clonotype was seen more than once but under ten times. The chain joins TRBV20-1 to TRBJ1-2, with no clear D. The CDR3 runs to 9 residues. CDR1 DFQATT and CDR2 SNEGSKA come from the germline V gene (reference sequence). V shed 0 bases and J shed 8 bases, with 1 base lying between them. For the CDR3, the DNA is TGCAGTGCTAGAGAGGGCTACACCTTC. This codes for CSAREGYTF.

This clonotype was detected a few times. This chain links TRBV4-2 with TRBJ2-2, with 7 bases lining up with TRBD1. With 0 bases clipped from V and 0 bases from J, the junction kept 4 bases outside the gene matches. Germline V CDR1 and CDR2: LGHNA, YNFKEQ. This CDR3 has 17 amino acids. The CDR3 coding sequence is TGTGCCAGCAGCCAAGATTTAGGACAGGCGAACACCGGGGAGCTGTTTTTT. It translates to CASSQDLGQANTGELFF.